This T cell receptor (beta chain) derives from a study of blood T cell repertoires in COVID-19. Per the authors' pipeline: Cell counts per sample came from amplifying reference gene primers. Using immunoSEQ multiplex PCR, the repertoire was profiled, and TCRdb retains in-frame clones only, with some absent. V, J and clone size are taken as reported in that table, and D and trimming were inferred from the DNA itself. The sample includes 85,000 to 130,000 clones, around nine tenths of them seen just once. The V end was cut by 4 bases, the J end by 5 bases, with 16 bases between. CDR1 is SGDLS and CDR2 is YYNGEE in the germline V gene. The CDR3 consists of 15 residues.

The receptor comes from a human donor in a cohort sampled during active COVID-19. Sequenced: peripheral blood. V is TRBV9 and J is TRBJ2-1, with D possibly matching TRBD1 (5 bases). The DNA for the CDR3 is TGTGCCAGCAGCCCAATGACAAGGACAAACAATGAGCAGTTCTTC. Protein sequence: CASSPMTRTNNEQFF.